What follows are 18 T cell receptor beta chains derived from one specimen sequenced in a study of blood T cell repertoires in COVID-19 (dated by TCRdb to 2019 to 2021). Preparation of the library involved the immunoSEQ multiplex PCR assay. Imported from immuneACCESS, the table was reduced by TCRdb to in-frame sequences with V and J called. These copies leave out some clones; in studies compared against another copy, an unresolved V gene accounts for under half, and the cause of the remainder is not known. Present in this sample are around 300,000 clones, around 91% of which were seen just once. The biggest ten clones account for approximately 2.5% of the sample. Input material: PBMCs or T cells enriched from blood (not recorded which). These receptors were collected from a young woman who had recovered from COVID-19.

The chain uses TRBV6-5 and TRBJ2-7; 9 bases align to TRBD1. The length of the CDR3 is 14 residues. Germline trimming cut 10 bases from V and 1 base from J; bases unmatched to any gene: 8. Germline CDR1 is MNHEY and CDR2 is SVGAGI. The CDR3 sequence is CATEDRGTSYEQYF. In nucleotides, the CDR3 is TGTGCCACCGAGGACAGGGGAACTTCCTACGAGCAGTACTTC.

This chain joins TRBV7-9 and TRBJ1-2, with 10 nucleotides matching TRBD1. Per germline, CDR1 SEHNR and CDR2 FQNEAQ (reference sequence). The trim removed 5 bases at V and 0 bases at J, leaving 6 bases unmatched. This CDR3 comprises 16 residues. CDR3 in amino acids: CASSPGGTGANYGYTF. The CDR3 DNA reads as TGTGCCAGCAGCCCAGGAGGGACAGGGGCTAACTATGGCTACACCTTC. The whole variable domain, remainder taken from reference TRBV7-9 and TRBJ1-2, is DTGVSQNPRHKITKRGQNVTFRCDPISEHNRLYWYRQTLGQGPEFLTYFQNEAQLEKSRLLSDRFSAERPKGSFSTLEIQRTEQGDSAMYLCASSPGGTGANYGYTFGSGTRLTVV.

This chain connects TRBV18 to TRBJ1-6, with no clear D. Germline CDR1 and CDR2: KGHSH and LQKENI. This CDR3 is 15 amino acids long. V was pared by 6 bases and J by 7 bases, with 16 bases between. DNA for the CDR3: TGTGCCAGCTCGCTAGGACTGGGAGTGAATTCACCCCTCCACTTT. Amino acid sequence: CASSLGLGVNSPLHF.

The chain couples TRBV30 to TRBJ1-2; no firm D call. The V gene's germline CDR1 is GTSNPN and CDR2 SVGIG (reference sequence). CDR3 length: 12 amino acids. The germline V and J ends were trimmed by 0 bases and 4 bases, with 6 bases remaining between them. The CDR3 DNA follows: TGTGCCTGGAGTGTCGGTCTCTATGGCTACACCTTC. It translates to CAWSVGLYGYTF.

In regard to this clone: The sample contains more than one DNA sequence encoding this CDR3. The rearrangement links TRBV5-1 to TRBJ1-1; 9 bases map to TRBD1. V gave up 4 bases and J gave up 0 bases; unmatched junction bases: 4. Germline CDR1 reads SGHRS; CDR2 reads YFSETQ. CDR3 length: 15 amino acids. Written as DNA, the CDR3 is TGCGCCAGCAGCCTGACAGGGGGACTGAACACTGAAGCTTTCTTT. Its translation is CASSLTGGLNTEAFF. The complete variable domain, with remaining parts taken from reference TRBV5-1 and TRBJ1-1, reads KAGVTQTPRYLIKTRGQQVTLSCSPISGHRSVSWYQQTPGQGLQFLFEYFSETQRNKGNFPGRFSGRQFSNSRSEMNVSTLELGDSALYLCASSLTGGLNTEAFFGQGTRLTVV.

V and J are TRBV2 and TRBJ2-2; D perhaps matches TRBD1 (5 bases). The CDR3 is made up of 15 amino acids. Germline CDR1 reads SNHLY; CDR2 reads FYNNEI. Trimming shortened V by 4 bases and J by 6 bases, and 15 bases separated the two germline ends. The CDR3 DNA is TGTGCCAGCAGTGGAGGACAACTTGTATCCGGGGAGCTGTTTTTT. Translation: CASSGGQLVSGELFF.

The J gene is TRBJ2-7, the V gene TRBV3-1 (or the pseudogene TRBV3-2); D uncertain. The ends were cut back, 5 bases at V and 1 base at J, with 3 bases in the middle. The CDR3 consists of 11 residues. The germline gives CDR1 LGHDT, CDR2 YNNKEL (reference sequence). Written as DNA, the CDR3 is TGTGCCAGCAGCTCTTCCTACGAGCAGTACTTC. Translating gives CASSSSYEQYF.

The chain carries TRBV28 and TRBJ2-3; 10 bases are a match to TRBD1. V dropped 8 bases and J dropped 2; count of bases not matched to a gene: 10. Looked up from germline, CDR1 is MDHEN and CDR2 is SYDVKM. The CDR3 length is 16 residues. The CDR3 nucleotides read TGTGCCAGCTCCCCACTGGGGACAGGGGTCACAGATACGCAGTATTTT. Translation: CASSPLGTGVTDTQYF.

Written as DNA, the CDR3 is TGTGCCAGCAGTGAATCAACCGGGACTGCCTGGCATACGCAGTATTTT. It encodes CASSESTGTAWHTQYF. The chain has TRBV6-1 and TRBJ2-3; tentatively, D is TRBD2 (6 bases). The germline V and J ends were trimmed by 2 bases and 7 bases, with 19 bases remaining between them. There are 16 residues in the CDR3. CDR1 MNHNS and CDR2 SASEGT come from the germline V gene.

The V and J genes are TRBV28 and TRBJ1-1, with 7 bases fitting TRBD1. Germline trimming cut 4 bases from V and 0 bases from J; bases unmatched to any gene: 8. The CDR3 covers 16 residues. In germline, CDR1 is MDHEN, CDR2 SYDVKM. This CDR3 is CASSSVRTGMNTEAFF. As DNA, the CDR3 is TGTGCCAGCAGTTCCGTTCGGACAGGAATGAACACTGAAGCTTTCTTT.

This chain uses TRBV5-1 with TRBJ2-1; 7 bases fit TRBD1. The CDR3 loop spans 15 amino acids. V lost 0 bases and J lost 4; bases outside the gene matches: 4. CDR1 is SGHRS and CDR2 is YFSETQ in the germline V gene. CDR3 region: CASSLDGTAYNEQFF. The CDR3 DNA follows: TGCGCCAGCAGCTTGGACGGGACAGCATACAATGAGCAGTTCTTC.

The V and J genes are TRBV3-1 (or the pseudogene TRBV3-2) and TRBJ1-2; D unclear. The V end was cut by 1 base, the J end by 0 bases, with 9 bases between. The CDR3 totals 15 residues. Germline-derived CDR1 and CDR2 are LGHDT and YNNKEL (reference sequence). The CDR3 sequence is CASSQGSTSNYGYTF. In DNA, the CDR3 is TGTGCCAGCAGCCAAGGTTCGACATCTAACTATGGCTACACCTTC.

This chain uses TRBV28 with TRBJ1-5; TRBD1 matches 7 bases. Germline values: CDR1 MDHEN, CDR2 SYDVKM. This CDR3 is 15 amino acids long. V shed 2 bases and J 4 bases; nucleotides not matched to a gene: 5. CDR3 region: CASSLDTGENQPQHF. DNA for the CDR3: TGTGCCAGCAGTTTAGATACAGGGGAGAATCAGCCCCAGCATTTT.

Details on this clone: In the same sample, other DNA sequences code for this CDR3. V gene TRBV19 combines with J gene TRBJ1-1; a possible D gene is TRBD1 (6 bases). The CDR3 consists of 14 residues. In germline, CDR1 is LNHDA, CDR2 SQIVND (reference sequence). V lost 5 bases to trimming and J lost 0 bases, with 10 bases between them. CDR3 in amino acids: CASSSDRLNTEAFF. The DNA for the CDR3 is TGTGCCAGTAGTTCCGACAGGCTGAACACTGAAGCTTTCTTT.

V usage is TRBV27 and J usage is TRBJ2-3, with D perhaps TRBD2 (5 bases). CDR1 is MNHEY, CDR2 SMNVEV, per germline (reference sequence). V was cut by 7 bases and J by 5 bases, with 19 bases left in between. The CDR3 contains 15 residues. CDR3 DNA: TGTGCCAGCACCCAGCTGGGAGCGCAAAGAGATACGCAGTATTTT. It codes for CASTQLGAQRDTQYF.

Note on this clone: A junction boundary mismatches the germline segment, possibly from a read error. This rearrangement joins TRBV6-1 to TRBJ1-2; tentatively, D is TRBD1 (6 bases). The germline V gene has CDR1 MNHNS and CDR2 SASEGT. There are 15 residues in the CDR3. The CDR3 DNA is TGTGCCAGCAGTGAGACAGGTCGGCCTAAATATGGCTACACCTTC. The encoded protein is CASSETGRPKYGYTF.

This chain uses TRBV5-1 with TRBJ1-2, with 11 bases lining up with TRBD1. Trimming took 4 bases from V and 5 from J; bases not matched to a gene: 13. In germline, CDR1 is SGHRS, CDR2 YFSETQ. The CDR3 covers 17 residues. CDR3: CASSTADRGLFQYGYTF. CDR3 DNA sequence: TGCGCCAGCAGCACTGCGGACAGGGGGCTTTTTCAGTATGGCTACACCTTC.

The chain uses TRBV5-4 and TRBJ2-5, with D uncertain. This CDR3 spans 15 amino acids. The germline V and J ends were trimmed by 3 bases and 1 base, with 13 bases remaining between them. Germline-derived CDR1 and CDR2 are SGHNT and YYREEE (reference sequence). DNA of the CDR3: TGTGCCAGCAGCTCTGCCACCCAGGTCCAAGAGACCCAGTACTTC. It codes for CASSSATQVQETQYF.